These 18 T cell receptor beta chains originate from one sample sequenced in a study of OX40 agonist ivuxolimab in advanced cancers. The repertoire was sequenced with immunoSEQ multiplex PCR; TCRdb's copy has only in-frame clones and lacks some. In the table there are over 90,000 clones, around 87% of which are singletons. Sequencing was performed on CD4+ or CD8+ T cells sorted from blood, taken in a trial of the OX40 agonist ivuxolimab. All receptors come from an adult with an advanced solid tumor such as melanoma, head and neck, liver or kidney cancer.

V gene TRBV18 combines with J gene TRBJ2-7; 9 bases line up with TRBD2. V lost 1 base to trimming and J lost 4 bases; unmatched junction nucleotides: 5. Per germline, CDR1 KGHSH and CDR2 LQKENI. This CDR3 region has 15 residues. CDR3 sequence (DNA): TGTGCCAGCTCACCACGGGCGGGAGGGCCGTACGAGCAGTACTTC. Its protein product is CASSPRAGGPYEQYF.

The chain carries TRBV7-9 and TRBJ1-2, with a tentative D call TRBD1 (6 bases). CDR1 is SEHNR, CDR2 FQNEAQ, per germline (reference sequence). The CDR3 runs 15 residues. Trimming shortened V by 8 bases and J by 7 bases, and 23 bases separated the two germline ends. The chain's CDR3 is CASEAAGAAVGGYTF. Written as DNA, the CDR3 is TGTGCCAGCGAGGCCGCGGGGGCCGCGGTTGGTGGCTACACCTTC.

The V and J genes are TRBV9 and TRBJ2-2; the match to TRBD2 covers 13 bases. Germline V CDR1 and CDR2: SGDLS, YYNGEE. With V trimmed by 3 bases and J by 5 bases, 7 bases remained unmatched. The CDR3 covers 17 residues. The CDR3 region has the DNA TGTGCCAGCAGCGCAGGACTAGCGGGAGATAGGACCGGGGAGCTGTTTTTT. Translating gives CASSAGLAGDRTGELFF.

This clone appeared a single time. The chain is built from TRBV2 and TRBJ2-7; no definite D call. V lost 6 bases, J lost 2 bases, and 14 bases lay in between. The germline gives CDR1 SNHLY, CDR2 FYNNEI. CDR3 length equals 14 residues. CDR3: CASRGIGPTYEQYF. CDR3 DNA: TGTGCCAGCAGAGGTATAGGGCCAACCTACGAGCAGTACTTC.

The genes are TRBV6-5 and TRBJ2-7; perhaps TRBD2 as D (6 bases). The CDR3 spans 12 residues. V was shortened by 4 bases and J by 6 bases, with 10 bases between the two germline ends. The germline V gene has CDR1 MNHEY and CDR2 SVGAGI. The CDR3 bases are TGTGCCAGCAGTTTCCGGGGGAGCGAGCAGTACTTC. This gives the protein CASSFRGSEQYF.

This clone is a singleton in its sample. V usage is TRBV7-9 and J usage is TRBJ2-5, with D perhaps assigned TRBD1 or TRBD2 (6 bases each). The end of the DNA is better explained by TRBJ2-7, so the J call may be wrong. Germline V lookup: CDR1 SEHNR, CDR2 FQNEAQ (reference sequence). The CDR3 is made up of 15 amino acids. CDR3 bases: TGTGCCAGCAGCCAACCGGGGGCTAGCTCCTACGAGCAGTACTTC. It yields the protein CASSQPGASSYEQYF.

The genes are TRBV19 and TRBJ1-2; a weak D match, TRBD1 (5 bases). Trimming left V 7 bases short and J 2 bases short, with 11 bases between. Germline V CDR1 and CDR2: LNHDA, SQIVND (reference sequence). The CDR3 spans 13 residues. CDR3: CASTRGANYGYTF. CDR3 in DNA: TGTGCCAGTACCCGGGGCGCGAACTATGGCTACACCTTC.

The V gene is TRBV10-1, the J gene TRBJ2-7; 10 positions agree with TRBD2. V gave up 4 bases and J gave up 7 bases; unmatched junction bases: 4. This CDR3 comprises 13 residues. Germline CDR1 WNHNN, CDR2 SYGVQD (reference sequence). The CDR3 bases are TGCGCCAGCAGTGTGTCACTAGCGGGAGAGCAGTACTTC. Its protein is CASSVSLAGEQYF.

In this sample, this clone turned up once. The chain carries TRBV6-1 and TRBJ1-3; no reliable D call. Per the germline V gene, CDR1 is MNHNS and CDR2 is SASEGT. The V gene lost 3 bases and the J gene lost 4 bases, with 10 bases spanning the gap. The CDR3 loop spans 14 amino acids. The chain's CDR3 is CASSDSVWGNTIYF. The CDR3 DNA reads TGTGCCAGCAGTGACTCGGTGTGGGGAAACACCATATATTTT.

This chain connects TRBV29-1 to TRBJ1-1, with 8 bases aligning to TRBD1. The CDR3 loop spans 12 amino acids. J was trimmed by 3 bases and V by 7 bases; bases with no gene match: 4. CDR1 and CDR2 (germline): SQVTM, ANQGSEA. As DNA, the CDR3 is TGCAGCGCTGGACAGGGCGACACTGAAGCTTTCTTT. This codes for CSAGQGDTEAFF.

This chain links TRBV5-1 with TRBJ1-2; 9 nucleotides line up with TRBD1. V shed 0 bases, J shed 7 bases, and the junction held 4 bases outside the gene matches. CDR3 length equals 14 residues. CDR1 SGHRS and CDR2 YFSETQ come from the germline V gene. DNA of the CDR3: TGCGCCAGCAGCTTGGAGACAGGGGGATCTGGCTACACCTTC. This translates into CASSLETGGSGYTF.

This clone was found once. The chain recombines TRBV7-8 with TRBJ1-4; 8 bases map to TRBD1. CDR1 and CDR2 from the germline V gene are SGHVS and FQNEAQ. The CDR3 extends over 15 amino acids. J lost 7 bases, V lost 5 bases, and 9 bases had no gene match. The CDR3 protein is CASSLRNRGIEKLFF. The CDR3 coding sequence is TGTGCCAGCAGCCTAAGGAACAGGGGGATTGAAAAACTGTTTTTT.

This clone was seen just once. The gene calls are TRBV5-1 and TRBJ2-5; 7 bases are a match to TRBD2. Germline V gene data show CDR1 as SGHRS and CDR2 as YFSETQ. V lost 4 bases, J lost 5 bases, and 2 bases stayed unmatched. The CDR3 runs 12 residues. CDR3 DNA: TGCGCCAGCAGCAGGGAGGGGGAGACCCAGTACTTC. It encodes CASSREGETQYF.

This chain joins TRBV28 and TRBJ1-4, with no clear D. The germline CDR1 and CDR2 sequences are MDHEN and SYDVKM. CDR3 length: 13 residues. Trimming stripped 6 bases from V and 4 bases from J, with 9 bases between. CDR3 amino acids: CASREPDNEKLFF. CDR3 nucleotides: TGTGCCAGCAGGGAACCCGATAATGAAAAACTGTTTTTT.

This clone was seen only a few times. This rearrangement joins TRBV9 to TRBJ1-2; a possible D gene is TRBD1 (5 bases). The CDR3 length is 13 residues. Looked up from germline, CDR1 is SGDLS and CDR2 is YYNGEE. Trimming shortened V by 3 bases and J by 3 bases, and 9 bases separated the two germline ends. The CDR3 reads CASSERGDYGYTF. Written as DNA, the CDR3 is TGTGCCAGCAGCGAAAGAGGGGACTATGGCTACACCTTC.

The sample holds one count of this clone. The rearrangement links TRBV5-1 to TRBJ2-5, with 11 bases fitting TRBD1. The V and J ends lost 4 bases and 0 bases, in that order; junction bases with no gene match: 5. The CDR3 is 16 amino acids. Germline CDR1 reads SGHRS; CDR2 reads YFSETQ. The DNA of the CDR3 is TGCGCCAGCAGCGGTGGGACAGGGGGGTACCAAGAGACCCAGTACTTC. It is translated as CASSGGTGGYQETQYF.

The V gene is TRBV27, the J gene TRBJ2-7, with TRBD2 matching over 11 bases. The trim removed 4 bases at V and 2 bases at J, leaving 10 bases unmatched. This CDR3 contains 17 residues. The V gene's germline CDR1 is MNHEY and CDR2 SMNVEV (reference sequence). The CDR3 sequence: CASSSASLAGVPYEQYF. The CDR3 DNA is TGTGCCAGCAGTTCGGCCTCACTAGCGGGAGTACCCTACGAGCAGTACTTC.

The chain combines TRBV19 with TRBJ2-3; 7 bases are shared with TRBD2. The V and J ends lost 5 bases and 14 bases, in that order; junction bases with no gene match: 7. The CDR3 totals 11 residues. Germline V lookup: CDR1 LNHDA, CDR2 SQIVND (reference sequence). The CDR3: CASSEAGRRYF. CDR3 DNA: TGTGCCAGTAGTGAAGCGGGACGTCGGTATTTT.